These 24 T cell receptor beta chains were sequenced from one sample in a study of shared clonotypes between healthy human individuals. Assay: immunoSEQ multiplex PCR; the TCRdb copy retains only in-frame clones and omits some. The table has some 740,000 clones, roughly 92% seen once. It was CD45RO-negative cells, positively selected for CCR7, that made up naive CD8 cells, with terminally differentiated effector memory CD45RA+ cells excluded. The sample comprised naive CD8+ T cells sorted from blood. All receptors come from a young man in good health.

The chain couples TRBV27 to TRBJ2-5; perhaps TRBD2 as D (6 bases). Trimming cost V 6 bases and J 4 bases, with 15 bases left between them. Germline V gene lookup returns CDR1 MNHEY and CDR2 SMNVEV (reference sequence). The CDR3 runs 14 residues. The CDR3 DNA sequence: TGTGCCAGCAGCCCGAGGAGGGGAACAGAGACCCAGTACTTC. Residues: CASSPRRGTETQYF.

This clone appeared a few times. V gene TRBV2 combines with J gene TRBJ2-7, with 8 bases lining up with TRBD1. CDR3 size: 16 residues. Germline V lookup: CDR1 SNHLY, CDR2 FYNNEI. V gave up 1 base and J gave up 3 bases; unmatched junction bases: 8. Here the CDR3 DNA reads TGTGCCAGCAGTGAAGACAAGCAGGGGGCTTACTACGAGCAGTACTTC. It translates to CASSEDKQGAYYEQYF.

The chain links TRBV7-9 to TRBJ1-2; D not certain. The CDR3 consists of 13 residues. V shed 4 bases and J shed 8 bases, with 14 bases lying between them. CDR1 and CDR2 from the germline V gene are SEHNR and FQNEAQ (reference sequence). This CDR3 reads CASSYPIGVGYTF. The CDR3 DNA reads TGTGCCAGCAGCTACCCTATTGGTGTCGGCTACACCTTC. Combining the CDR3 with reference TRBV7-9 and TRBJ1-2 gives the whole variable domain DTGVSQNPRHKITKRGQNVTFRCDPISEHNRLYWYRQTLGQGPEFLTYFQNEAQLEKSRLLSDRFSAERPKGSFSTLEIQRTEQGDSAMYLCASSYPIGVGYTFGSGTRLTVV.

This chain joins TRBV6-5 and TRBJ2-2; D ambiguous. The CDR3 loop spans 14 amino acids. V was cut by 2 bases and J by 7 bases, with 11 bases left in between. CDR1 and CDR2 from the germline V gene are MNHEY and SVGAGI. The CDR3, as DNA: TGTGCCAGCAGTTACGGCACGGGTGACGGGGAGCTGTTTTTT. As protein: CASSYGTGDGELFF.

This clone showed up just a few times. This chain connects TRBV7-6 to TRBJ2-1; unclear D gene. V gave up 4 bases and J gave up 6 bases, with 7 bases separating them. CDR1 is SGHVS and CDR2 is FNYEAQ in the germline V gene. The CDR3 spans 12 residues. The DNA for the CDR3 is TGTGCCAGCAGCTACGAGAGCAATGAGCAGTTCTTC. Amino acids: CASSYESNEQFF.

The J gene is TRBJ2-1, the V gene TRBV29-1, with 14 bases fitting TRBD2. Losses at the gene ends were 4 bases for V and 0 bases for J; bases not matched to a gene: 8. Germline values: CDR1 SQVTM, CDR2 ANQGSEA. The CDR3 loop spans 18 amino acids. The CDR3 DNA sequence: TGCAGCGTTGTCGGACTAGCGGGAGGTCCGAGCTCCTACAATGAGCAGTTCTTC. It yields the protein CSVVGLAGGPSSYNEQFF.

The gene calls are TRBV4-1 and TRBJ1-3; D unclear. Germline lookup yields CDR1 MGHRA and CDR2 YSYEKL. V was trimmed by 1 base and J by 0 bases, leaving 10 bases between them. This CDR3 comprises 16 residues. CDR3 loop: CASSQVLRVSGNTIYF. CDR3 nucleotides: TGCGCCAGCAGCCAAGTGCTACGTGTCTCTGGAAACACCATATATTTT.

CDR3 region: CASGPGLTGVEQYF. In nucleotides, the CDR3 is TGTGCCAGCGGCCCAGGTTTGACAGGGGTTGAGCAGTACTTC. The chain has TRBV9 and TRBJ2-7; 8 nucleotides match TRBD1. CDR3 length: 14 residues. Germline CDR1 and CDR2: SGDLS and YYNGEE. J gave up 7 bases and V 7 bases, and 13 bases lay outside the gene matches.

J is TRBJ2-2 and V is TRBV5-6, with 8 nucleotides matching TRBD2. After removal of 4 bases from V and 6 bases from J, the junction contained 17 bases not matched to a gene. Germline CDR1 and CDR2: SGHDT and YYEEEE. This CDR3 contains 18 residues. The CDR3: CASSTSFRSGSGAGELFF. In DNA, the CDR3 is TGTGCCAGCAGCACATCCTTCCGAAGCGGGAGTGGAGCCGGGGAGCTGTTTTTT.

The sample holds one count of this clone. J is TRBJ2-7 and V is TRBV5-1; D may be TRBD1 (6 bases). Trimming removed 0 bases from V and 7 bases from J, with 14 bases in between. The germline V gene encodes CDR1 SGHRS and CDR2 YFSETQ. The CDR3 consists of 14 residues. CDR3 amino acids: CASSLGQGSLEQYF. CDR3 DNA sequence: TGCGCCAGCAGCTTGGGTCAGGGGTCCTTAGAGCAGTACTTC.

The rearrangement uses TRBV25-1 and TRBJ1-1, with D tentatively TRBD1 (5 bases). There are 15 residues in the CDR3. V lost 2 bases and J 1 base, leaving 11 bases between the germline ends. Germline lookup yields CDR1 MGHDK and CDR2 SYGVNS. CDR3 bases: TGTGCCAGCAGTGAAGGGGCAGGCCCGAACACTGAAGCTTTCTTT. This sequence encodes CASSEGAGPNTEAFF.

The DNA for the CDR3 is TGTGCCAGCAGCCCTCCGAGCGGGAGCAACGCAGATACGCAGTATTTT. Translated: CASSPPSGSNADTQYF. The chain recombines TRBV7-9 with TRBJ2-3; the match to TRBD2 covers 8 bases. Germline CDR1 reads SEHNR; CDR2 reads FQNEAQ (reference sequence). J lost 4 bases, V lost 5 bases, and 11 bases had no gene match. This CDR3 region has 16 residues.

A word on this clone: The same CDR3 also results from other DNA sequences found in this sample. This chain connects TRBV7-9 to TRBJ2-3, with D perhaps assigned TRBD1 or TRBD2 (5 bases each). CDR3 length equals 15 residues. Germline V gene sequence: CDR1 SEHNR, CDR2 FQNEAQ (reference sequence). Deletions cut 3 bases from V and 5 bases from J, with 15 bases between. CDR3 residues: CASSFGQGGEDTQYF. Here the CDR3 DNA reads TGTGCCAGCAGCTTCGGACAAGGAGGAGAAGATACGCAGTATTTT.

Points on this clone: The sample holds other DNA sequences that translate to the same CDR3. CDR3 sequence (DNA): TGTGCCAGCTCATCTAGCGGGAGCTCCTACAATGAGCAGTTCTTC. Its translation is CASSSSGSSYNEQFF. The chain is built from TRBV27 and TRBJ2-1; 10 bases match TRBD2. The V segment lost 8 bases and the J segment 0 bases; nucleotides outside the gene matches: 4. The length of the CDR3 is 15 residues. Germline CDR1 is MNHEY and CDR2 is SMNVEV (reference sequence).

In the case of this clone: The same CDR3 also results from other DNA sequences found in this sample. The V and J genes are TRBV9 and TRBJ2-2; 7 positions agree with TRBD1. The CDR3 length is 14 residues. In germline, CDR1 is SGDLS, CDR2 YYNGEE. The V segment lost 2 bases and the J segment 4 bases; nucleotides outside the gene matches: 2. CDR3 sequence reads: CASSVAGGTGELFF. As DNA, the CDR3 is TGTGCCAGCAGCGTCGCAGGGGGCACCGGGGAGCTGTTTTTT.

V and J are TRBV29-1 and TRBJ2-1; 8 positions match TRBD1. Per the germline V gene, CDR1 is SQVTM and CDR2 is ANQGSEA. V lost 4 bases, J lost 2 bases, and 1 base stayed unmatched. The CDR3 has 13 amino acids. CDR3 amino acids: CSVATGAYNEQFF. CDR3 nucleotides: TGCAGCGTTGCGACAGGGGCCTACAATGAGCAGTTCTTC.

The chain is built from TRBV11-2 and TRBJ2-5; 7 positions agree with TRBD2. The CDR3 has 16 amino acids. CDR1 and CDR2 (germline): SGHAT, FQNNGV. The J segment lost 4 bases and the V segment lost 5 bases, leaving 13 bases of the junction unmatched. CDR3 coding DNA: TGTGCCAGCAGCCAATATAGCGGGTCACCAATAGAGACCCAGTACTTC. Encoded protein: CASSQYSGSPIETQYF.

CDR3 in amino acids: CASSLYYSRQDKNTGELFF. The CDR3 bases are TGTGCCAGCAGCTTATACTATTCCCGACAGGATAAGAACACCGGGGAGCTGTTTTTT. The chain uses TRBV11-2 and TRBJ2-2; possibly TRBD1 for D (6 bases). The germline gives CDR1 SGHAT, CDR2 FQNNGV. The CDR3 is made up of 19 amino acids. V lost 2 bases to trimming and J lost 1 base, with 20 bases between them.

The CDR3 loop reads CSVDRGRGEQYF. The CDR3, as DNA: TGCAGCGTCGACAGGGGGCGGGGCGAGCAGTACTTC. The chain is built from TRBV29-1 and TRBJ2-7; TRBD1 aligns across 10 bases. The CDR3 has 12 amino acids. V was pared by 6 bases and J by 6 bases, with 5 bases of the junction left unmatched. Germline V lookup: CDR1 SQVTM, CDR2 ANQGSEA.

This chain uses TRBV15 with TRBJ1-4; a possible D gene is TRBD1 (5 bases). V dropped 3 bases and J dropped 0 bases, with 11 bases sitting between them. This CDR3 region has 16 residues. CDR1 and CDR2 (germline): LNHNV, YYDKDF (reference sequence). In DNA form, the CDR3 reads TGTGCCACCAGCAGCCGGGACCCACCAACTAATGAAAAACTGTTTTTT. Its translation: CATSSRDPPTNEKLFF.

The rearrangement uses TRBV6-5 and TRBJ2-7; possibly TRBD2 for D (5 bases). The CDR3 covers 13 residues. CDR1 MNHEY and CDR2 SVGAGI come from the germline V gene. CDR3 sequence (DNA): TGTGCGGTAGCGCAAGGGAGCTCCTACGAGCAGTACTTC. As protein: CAVAQGSSYEQYF.

V and J are TRBV29-1 and TRBJ2-1, with 7 bases aligning to TRBD2. The CDR3 contains 13 residues. CDR1 SQVTM and CDR2 ANQGSEA come from the germline V gene. For the CDR3, the DNA is TGCAGTCATGGGGGGGAAGCCTACAATGAGCAGTTCTTC. It translates to CSHGGEAYNEQFF.

J is TRBJ1-1 and V is TRBV11-2; TRBD1 matches at 8 bases. The J segment lost 1 base and the V segment lost 5 bases, leaving 9 bases of the junction unmatched. The CDR3 is 16 amino acids. CDR1 SGHAT and CDR2 FQNNGV come from the germline V gene. The DNA of the CDR3 is TGTGCCAGCAGCCCACAGGGGGACCACTCGAACACTGAAGCTTTCTTT. This codes for CASSPQGDHSNTEAFF.

This clone was picked up one time. J is TRBJ2-7 and V is TRBV9; a possible D gene is TRBD2 (5 bases). This CDR3 comprises 17 residues. Germline V gene data show CDR1 as SGDLS and CDR2 as YYNGEE. V lost 4 bases and J 2 bases, leaving 22 bases between the germline ends. The CDR3 bases are TGTGCCAGCAGCTCTTACCCGGACTTCCCAGGCCCCTACGAGCAGTACTTC. Translating gives CASSSYPDFPGPYEQYF. Drawing the rest from reference TRBV9 and TRBJ2-7, the complete variable domain is DSGVTQTPKHLITATGQRVTLRCSPRSGDLSVYWYQQSLDQGLQFLIQYYNGEERAKGNILERFSAQQFPDLHSELNLSSLELGDSALYFCASSSYPDFPGPYEQYFGPGTRLTVT.